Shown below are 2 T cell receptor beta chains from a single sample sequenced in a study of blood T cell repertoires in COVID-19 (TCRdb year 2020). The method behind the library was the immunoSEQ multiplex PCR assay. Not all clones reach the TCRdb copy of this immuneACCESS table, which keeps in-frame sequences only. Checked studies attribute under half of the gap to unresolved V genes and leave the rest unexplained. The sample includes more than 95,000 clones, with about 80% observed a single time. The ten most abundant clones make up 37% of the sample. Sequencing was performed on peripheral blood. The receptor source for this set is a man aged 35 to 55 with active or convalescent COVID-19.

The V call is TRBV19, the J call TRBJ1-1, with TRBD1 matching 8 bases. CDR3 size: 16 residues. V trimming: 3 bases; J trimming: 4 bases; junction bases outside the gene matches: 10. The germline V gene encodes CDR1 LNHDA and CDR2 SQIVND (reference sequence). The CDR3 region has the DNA TGTGCCAGTAGTATCGGGACAGGATGGGGAGGCACTGAAGCTTTCTTT. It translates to CASSIGTGWGGTEAFF.

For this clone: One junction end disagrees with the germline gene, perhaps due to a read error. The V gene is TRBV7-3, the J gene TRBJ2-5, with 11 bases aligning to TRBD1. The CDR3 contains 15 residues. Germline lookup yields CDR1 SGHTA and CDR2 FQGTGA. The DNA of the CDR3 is TGTGCCAGCAGCATAACGGGACAGGGGGGTGAGACCCAGTACTTC. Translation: CASSITGQGGETQYF.